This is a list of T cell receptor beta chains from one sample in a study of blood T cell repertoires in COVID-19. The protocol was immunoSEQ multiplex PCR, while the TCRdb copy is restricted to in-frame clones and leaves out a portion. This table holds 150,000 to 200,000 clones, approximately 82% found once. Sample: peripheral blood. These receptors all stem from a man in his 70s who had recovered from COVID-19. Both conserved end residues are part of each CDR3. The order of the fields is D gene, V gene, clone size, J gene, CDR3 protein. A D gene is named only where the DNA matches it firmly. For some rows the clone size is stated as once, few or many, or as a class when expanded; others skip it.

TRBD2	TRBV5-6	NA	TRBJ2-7	CASSLRLAGIMREQYF
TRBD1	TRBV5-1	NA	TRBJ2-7	CASSSIQGAGEQYF
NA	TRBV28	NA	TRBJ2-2	CASRNSGPGELFF
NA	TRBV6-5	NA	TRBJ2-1	CASSYQGGNNEQFF
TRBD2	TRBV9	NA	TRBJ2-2	CASSSIWREGGGELFF
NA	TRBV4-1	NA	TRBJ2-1	CASSHRSSYNEQFF
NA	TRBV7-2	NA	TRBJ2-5	CASSLGGTAQETQYF
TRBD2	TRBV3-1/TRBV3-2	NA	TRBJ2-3	CASSQAWASGRSDTQYF
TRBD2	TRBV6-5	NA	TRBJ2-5	CASSQREGETQYF
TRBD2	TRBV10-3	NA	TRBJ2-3	CAISDDGSGSWADTQYF
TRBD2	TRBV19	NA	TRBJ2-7	CASSPRGLVDEQYF
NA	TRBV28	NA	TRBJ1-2	CASLDDANYGYTF
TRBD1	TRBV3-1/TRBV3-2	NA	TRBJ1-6	CASSQVTGTDNSPLHF
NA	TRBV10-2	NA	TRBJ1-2	CASSKDSANYGYTF
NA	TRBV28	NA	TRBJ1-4	CASHSEGGSEKLFF
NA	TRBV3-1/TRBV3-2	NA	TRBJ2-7	CASSRDIPGIADYEQYF
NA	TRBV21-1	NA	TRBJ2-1	CASSPGTSGSCNEQFF
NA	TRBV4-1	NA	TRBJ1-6	CASSRELFSPLHF
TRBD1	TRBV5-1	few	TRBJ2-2	CASSLDMTGQELFF
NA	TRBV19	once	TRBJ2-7	CASSIDLWPGVGEQYF
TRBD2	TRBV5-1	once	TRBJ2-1	CASSLGLSSGKDEQFF
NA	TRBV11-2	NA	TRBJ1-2	CASSLAWTVNYGYTF
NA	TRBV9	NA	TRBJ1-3	CASSAAGNTIYF
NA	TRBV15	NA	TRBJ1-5	CATSSTNQPQHF
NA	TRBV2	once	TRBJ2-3	CASSGAEYTDTQYF
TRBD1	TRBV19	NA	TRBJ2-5	CASSRGGGETQYF
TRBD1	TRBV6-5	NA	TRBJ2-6	CASSWQGASGANVLTF
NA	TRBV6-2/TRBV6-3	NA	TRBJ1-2	CASSLAGNYGYTF
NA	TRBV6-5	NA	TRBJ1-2	CASSPWGGAYGYTF
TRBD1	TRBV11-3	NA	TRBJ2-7	CASSRDRHYEQYF
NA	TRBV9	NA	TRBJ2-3	CASSVGPLASTDTQYF
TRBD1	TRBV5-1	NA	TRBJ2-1	CASSLGLFGTGNEQFF
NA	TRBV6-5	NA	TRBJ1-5	CASSLDGIGNQPQHF
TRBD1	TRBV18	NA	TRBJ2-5	CASSPEGARGTQYF
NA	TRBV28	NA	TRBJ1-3	CASSPPGLPGPGNTIYF
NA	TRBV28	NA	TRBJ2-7	CASRILGSSYEQYF
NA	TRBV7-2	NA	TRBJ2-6	CASSPARAGANVLTF